This TCR beta chain was profiled in a study of blood T cell repertoires in COVID-19 (TCRdb year 2020). General notes on the study: Collaborator samples came from the United States, Italy and Spain and covered acute and convalescent phases of COVID-19. The prospective study material was composed of cDNA or gDNA derived from T cells, B-cell-depleted T cells, or PBMCs. Subjects who had been exposed to COVID-19, were actively infected with it, or had recovered from it provided the deeply sampled blood TCRbeta repertoires that made up the dataset. The repertoires were released in a freely available public database meant as a resource for research on the immune response to SARS-CoV-2. The samples were drawn from two sources: the first 160 participants of the ongoing ImmuneRACE study, and 1,200 or so subjects contributed by 6 global collaborators. The sample metadata nearly always contained a de-identified subject ID, COVID-19 status, age in years and sex. HLA class I and class II types, where available, came from metadata supplied by the sample provider rather than from assay-based typing. Broad study findings and their caveats: The quantity of clinical and demographic metadata differed by source and by participant and was supplied without curation.

The collaborating institutions used their own protocols to collect whole blood in K2EDTA tubes. Collaborator samples were shipped for TCRbeta analysis as frozen whole blood, isolated PBMCs, or DNA extracted from either sample type. From the cysteine through the phenylalanine, the CDR3 covers 15 amino acids. Kept here is only the CDR3 DNA, which spans 45 bases and is read in frame from base 1. TCRbeta CDR3 regions were amplified from genomic DNA by means of the immunoSEQ Assay, a bias-controlled multiplex PCR. In the authors' own workflow: Nucleated cell counts per sample were estimated from amplification of reference gene primers within the assay. To quantify the absolute abundance of each unique TCRbeta CDR3 rearrangement, sequence reads were collapsed and filtered. For each sample, productive Simpson clonality was calculated as the square root of Simpson's diversity index over productive rearrangements. TCRdb mirrors the immuneACCESS table, restricted to in-frame sequences. Some clones are absent from its copies; in checked studies, under half trace to an unresolved V gene, and the reason for the others is unknown. The V and J calls and clone size come from that table; D and trimming were worked out from the DNA. Recorded for this sample are tens of thousands of clones; approximately 87% of them occurred a single time. 2% to 3% of the sample goes to the ten largest clones.

Of note for this clone: Its antigen target is currently unknown. Per-base quality was not reported, and no clone a single base away is much larger than it.

The sequence came from a human donor in a cohort sampled during active COVID-19. Here the chain combines TRBV12-2 and TRBJ1-1. TRBV12-2 is labeled a pseudogene. The material sequenced was peripheral blood. CDR3 region: CASRLERDSNTEAFF. In nucleotide form, the sequence is TGTGCAAGTCGCTTAGAGAGGGATTCGAACACTGAAGCTTTCTTT.